This entry features one TCR beta chain sequence. The sample is drawn from a study of control samples from healthy donors and cancer patients. The data were produced by immunoSEQ multiplex PCR, yet TCRdb's version contains in-frame clones alone and is incomplete. The repertoire holds 95,000 to 130,000 clones, nearly 95% seen once, with 2.6% in the top ten. The CDR3 is 17 residues long. V was clipped by 3 bases and J by 3 bases; unmatched bases: 10. Germline CDR1 reads MGHDK; CDR2 reads SYGVNS. The rearrangement links TRBV25-1 to TRBJ1-4, with TRBD1 identical over 7 bases. The receptor's source is a man aged 25-40 years in good health. Sequenced: blood. CDR3 sequence reads: CASSDLTLQGPNEKLFF. The CDR3 coding sequence is TGTGCCAGCAGTGATCTAACCCTACAGGGGCCTAATGAAAAACTGTTTTTT.